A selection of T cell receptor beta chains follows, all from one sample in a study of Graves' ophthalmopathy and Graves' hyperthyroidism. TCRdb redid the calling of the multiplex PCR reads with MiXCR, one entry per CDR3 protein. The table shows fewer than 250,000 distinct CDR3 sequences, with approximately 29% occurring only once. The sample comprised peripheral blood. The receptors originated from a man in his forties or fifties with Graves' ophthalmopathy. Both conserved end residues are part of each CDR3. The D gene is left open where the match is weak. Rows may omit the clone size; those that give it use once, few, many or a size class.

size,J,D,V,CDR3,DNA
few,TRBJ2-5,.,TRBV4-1,CASSQSPTNQETQYF,TGCGCCAGCAGCCAATCCCCGACAAACCAAGAGACCCAGTACTTC
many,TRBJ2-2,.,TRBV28,CASSPPRVAGELFF,TGTGCCAGCAGTCCACCCAGGGTTGCCGGGGAGCTGTTTTTT
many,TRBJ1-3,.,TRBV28,CASSPPDSSGNTIYF,TGTGCCAGCAGCCCCCCGGACAGCTCTGGAAACACCATATATTTT
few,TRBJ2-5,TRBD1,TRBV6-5,CASSYPTGGSETQYF,TGTGCCAGCAGTTACCCGACAGGGGGATCAGAGACCCAGTACTTC
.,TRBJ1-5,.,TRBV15,CATVGEYSNQPQHF,TGTGCCACGGTGGGGGAATATAGCAATCAGCCCCAGCATTTT
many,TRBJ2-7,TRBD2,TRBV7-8,CASSFRTSFSYEQYF,TGTGCCAGCAGCTTTAGGACTAGCTTCTCCTACGAGCAGTACTTC
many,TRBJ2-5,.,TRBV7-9,CASSLPLGQETQYF,TGTGCCAGCAGCTTGCCGTTGGGGCAAGAGACCCAGTACTTC
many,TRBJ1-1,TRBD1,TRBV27,CASSSGQGLKAFF,TGTGCCAGCAGTTCGGGACAGGGGTTAAAAGCTTTCTTT
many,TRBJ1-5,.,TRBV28,CASKYLQAVGNQPQHF,TGTGCCAGCAAGTATCTCCAGGCTGTAGGCAATCAGCCCCAGCATTTT
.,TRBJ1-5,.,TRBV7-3,CASSLWSGRDQPQHF,TGTGCCAGCAGCTTATGGTCTGGGCGTGATCAGCCCCAGCATTTT
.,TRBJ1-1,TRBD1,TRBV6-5,CASSYFGTGNTEAFF,TGTGCCAGCAGTTACTTCGGGACAGGGAACACTGAAGCTTTCTTT
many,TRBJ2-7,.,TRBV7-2,CASSWGASGTNEQYF,TGTGCCAGCAGCTGGGGGGCTAGCGGAACGAACGAGCAGTACTTC
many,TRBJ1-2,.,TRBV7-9,CASSSVAQGYTF,TGTGCCAGCAGCTCCGTAGCTCAGGGCTACACCTTC
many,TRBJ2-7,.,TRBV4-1,CASSQISGPYEQYF,TGCGCCAGCAGCCAAATCAGCGGACCCTACGAGCAGTACTTC
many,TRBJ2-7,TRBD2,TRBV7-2,CASSSGLAEYEQYF,TGTGCCAGCAGCTCGGGACTAGCGGAATACGAGCAGTACTTC
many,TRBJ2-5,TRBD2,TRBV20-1,CSARDQGLAGVIETQYF,TGCAGTGCTAGAGATCAGGGACTAGCGGGAGTAATCGAGACCCAGTACTTC
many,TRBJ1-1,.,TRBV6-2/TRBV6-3,CASSLQGFGNTEAFF,TGTGCCAGCAGTTTGCAGGGCTTCGGAAACACTGAAGCTTTCTTT
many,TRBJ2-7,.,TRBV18,CASSADYSYEQYF,TGTGCCAGCTCAGCAGACTACTCCTACGAGCAGTACTTC
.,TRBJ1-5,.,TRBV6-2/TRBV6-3,CASSYNGIGQPQHF,TGTGCCAGCAGTTACAATGGGATTGGGCAGCCCCAGCATTTT
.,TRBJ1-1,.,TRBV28,CASGEIRVNTEAFF,TGTGCCAGCGGTGAAATCAGGGTGAACACTGAAGCTTTCTTT
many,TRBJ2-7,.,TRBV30,CAWSNSYEQYF,TGTGCCTGGAGTAATTCCTACGAGCAGTACTTC
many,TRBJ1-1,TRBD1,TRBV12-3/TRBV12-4,CASSPGGTVEAFF,TGTGCCAGCAGTCCCGGGGGGACAGTTGAAGCTTTCTTT
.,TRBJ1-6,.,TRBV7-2,CASSLGQLRSPLHF,TGTGCCAGCAGCTTAGGACAGTTACGGTCACCCCTCCACTTT
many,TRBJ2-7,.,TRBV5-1,CASRFGGPSYEQYF,TGCGCCAGCCGATTTGGGGGACCCTCCTACGAGCAGTACTTC
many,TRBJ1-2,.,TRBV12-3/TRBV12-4,CASSFQPIGYTF,TGTGCCAGCAGTTTTCAGCCTATCGGCTACACCTTC
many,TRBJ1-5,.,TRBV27,CASSLPGQPQHF,TGTGCCAGCAGTTTACCCGGACAGCCCCAGCATTTT
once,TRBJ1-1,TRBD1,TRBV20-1,CSARGRGTGLYEAFF,TGCAGTGCGAGGGGAAGGGGGACAGGCCTCTATGAAGCTTTCTTT
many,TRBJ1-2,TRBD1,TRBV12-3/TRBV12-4,CASTLDRAYGYTF,TGTGCCAGCACCCTGGACAGGGCGTATGGCTACACCTTC
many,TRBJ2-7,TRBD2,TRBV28,CASSTPGLAGVYEQYF,TGTGCCAGCAGTACGCCGGGACTAGCGGGCGTCTACGAGCAGTACTTC
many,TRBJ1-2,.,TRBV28,CASSLGGRGNYGYTF,TGTGCCAGCAGTTTAGGGGGACGGGGTAACTATGGCTACACCTTC
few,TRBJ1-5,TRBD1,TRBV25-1,CASSDTGVYQPQHF,TGTGCCAGCAGCGATACAGGGGTTTACCAGCCCCAGCATTTT
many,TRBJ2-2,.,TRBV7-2,CASRGDTGELFF,TGTGCCAGCAGGGGCGACACCGGGGAGCTGTTTTTT
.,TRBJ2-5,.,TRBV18,CASSRQEYQETQYF,TGTGCCAGCTCACGACAGGAGTACCAAGAGACCCAGTACTTC
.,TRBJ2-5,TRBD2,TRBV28,CASVGTSGRTVETQYF,TGTGCCAGCGTTGGCACTAGCGGGAGGACGGTTGAGACCCAGTACTTC
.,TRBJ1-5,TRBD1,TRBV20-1,CSARGTGESQPQHF,TGCAGTGCTAGGGGGACAGGAGAGAGTCAGCCCCAGCATTTT
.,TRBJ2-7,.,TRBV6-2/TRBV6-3,CASSPTENYGQYF,TGTGCCAGCAGCCCGACAGAGAACTACGGGCAGTACTTC
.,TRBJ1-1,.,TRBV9,CASSVSYRVNTEAFF,TGTGCCAGCAGCGTATCTTACAGAGTGAACACTGAAGCTTTCTTT
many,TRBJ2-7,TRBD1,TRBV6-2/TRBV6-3,CASRLGQGYSYEQYF,TGTGCCAGCAGACTGGGACAGGGGTATTCCTACGAGCAGTACTTC
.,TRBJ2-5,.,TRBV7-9,CASSFNPELSTQYF,TGTGCCAGCAGCTTCAATCCAGAGTTATCGACCCAGTACTTC
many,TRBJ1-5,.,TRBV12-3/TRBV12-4,CATTPGNSNQPQHF,TGTGCCACCACCCCGGGTAATAGCAATCAGCCCCAGCATTTT
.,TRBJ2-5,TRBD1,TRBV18,CASSPGTAYKETQYF,TGTGCCAGCTCACCCGGGACAGCATACAAAGAGACCCAGTACTTC
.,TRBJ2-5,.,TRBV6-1,CASRPRLFQETQYF,TGTGCCAGCAGGCCCAGGCTTTTCCAAGAGACCCAGTACTTC
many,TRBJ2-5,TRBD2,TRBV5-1,CASSLAGTSVGETQYF,TGCGCCAGCAGCTTGGCCGGGACTAGCGTCGGAGAGACCCAGTACTTC
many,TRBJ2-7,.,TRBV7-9,CASSEIEDGNYEQYF,TGTGCCAGCAGCGAGATTGAGGACGGGAACTACGAGCAGTACTTC
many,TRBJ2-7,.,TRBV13,CASSLGQTGVYEQYF,TGTGCCAGCAGCTTAGGACAGACGGGGGTCTACGAGCAGTACTTC
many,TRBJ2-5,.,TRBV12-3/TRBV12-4,CASSLAGGQTQYF,TGTGCCAGCAGTTTAGCGGGAGGCCAGACCCAGTACTTC
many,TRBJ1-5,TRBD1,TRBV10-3,CATQGQGLVSSNQPQHF,TGTGCCACTCAAGGACAGGGTTTGGTTTCAAGCAATCAGCCCCAGCATTTT
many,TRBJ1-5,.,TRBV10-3,CAIIGRHFRVVQINSNQPQHF,TGTGCCATCATCGGAAGGCATTTCAGGGTAGTCCAGATCAATAGCAATCAGCCCCAGCATTTT
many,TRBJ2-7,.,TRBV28,CASSFARGSYEQYF,TGTGCCAGCAGTTTCGCTAGGGGGTCCTACGAGCAGTACTTC
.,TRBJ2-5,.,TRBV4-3,CASSQDQGRNQETQYF,TGCGCCAGCAGCCAAGATCAGGGAAGGAACCAAGAGACCCAGTACTTC
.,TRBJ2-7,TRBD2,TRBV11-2,CASSTAGVQYF,TGTGCCAGCAGCACCGCGGGGGTGCAGTACTTC
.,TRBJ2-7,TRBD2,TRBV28,CASSALGSGRAYEQYF,TGTGCCAGCAGTGCCCTGGGCAGCGGGAGGGCCTACGAGCAGTACTTC
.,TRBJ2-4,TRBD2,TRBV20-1,CSAGLAGGPNIQYF,TGCAGTGCCGGACTAGCGGGAGGGCCGAACATTCAGTACTTC
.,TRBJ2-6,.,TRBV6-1,CASSVTRAGANVLTF,TGTGCCAGCAGTGTGACAAGGGCTGGGGCCAACGTCCTGACTTTC
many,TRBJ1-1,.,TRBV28,CASSLAAREAFF,TGTGCCAGCAGTTTAGCGGCTCGTGAAGCTTTCTTT
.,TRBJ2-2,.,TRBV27,CASTVSGVSETGELFF,TGTGCCAGCACCGTCTCAGGGGTGTCGGAGACCGGGGAGCTGTTTTTT
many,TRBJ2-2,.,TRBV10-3,CAISELRGDETGELFF,TGTGCCATCAGTGAGCTTAGGGGAGATGAGACCGGGGAGCTGTTTTTT
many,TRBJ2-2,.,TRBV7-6,CASSLVPPGAHTGELFF,TGTGCCAGCAGCTTAGTCCCCCCCGGGGCCCACACCGGGGAGCTGTTTTTT
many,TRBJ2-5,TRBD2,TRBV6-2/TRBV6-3,CASNLAGDSQETQYF,TGTGCCAGCAACCTAGCGGGAGACTCCCAAGAGACCCAGTACTTC
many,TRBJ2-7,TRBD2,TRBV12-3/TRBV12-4,CASSKGLGNSYEQYF,TGTGCCAGCAGTAAAGGACTAGGGAACTCCTACGAGCAGTACTTC